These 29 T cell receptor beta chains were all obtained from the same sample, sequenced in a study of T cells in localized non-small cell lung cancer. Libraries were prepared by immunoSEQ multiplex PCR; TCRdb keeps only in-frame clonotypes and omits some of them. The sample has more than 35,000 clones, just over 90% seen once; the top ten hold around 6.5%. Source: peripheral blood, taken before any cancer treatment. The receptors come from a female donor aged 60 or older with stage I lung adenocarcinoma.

The CDR3 protein is CASRAASTSGYNEQFF. DNA of the CDR3: TGTGCCAGCAGGGCCGCCTCGACTAGCGGTTACAATGAGCAGTTCTTC. The J gene is TRBJ2-1, the V gene TRBV7-6; 9 bases line up with TRBD2. The CDR3 contains 16 residues. The ends lost 6 bases at V and 4 bases at J; junction bases unmatched: 10. Germline CDR1 and CDR2: SGHVS and FNYEAQ. The whole variable domain, filled in from reference TRBV7-6 and TRBJ2-1, reads GAGVSQSPRYKVTKRGQDVALRCDPISGHVSLYWYRQALGQGPEFLTYFNYEAQQDKSGLPNDRFSAERPEGSISTLTIQRTEQRDSAMYRCASRAASTSGYNEQFFGPGTRLTVL.

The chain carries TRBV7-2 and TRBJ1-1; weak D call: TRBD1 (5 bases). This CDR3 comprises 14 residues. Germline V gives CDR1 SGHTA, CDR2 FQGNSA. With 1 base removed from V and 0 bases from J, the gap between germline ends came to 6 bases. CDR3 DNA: TGTGCCAGCAGCTTAGGGGGCATGAACACTGAAGCTTTCTTT. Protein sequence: CASSLGGMNTEAFF.

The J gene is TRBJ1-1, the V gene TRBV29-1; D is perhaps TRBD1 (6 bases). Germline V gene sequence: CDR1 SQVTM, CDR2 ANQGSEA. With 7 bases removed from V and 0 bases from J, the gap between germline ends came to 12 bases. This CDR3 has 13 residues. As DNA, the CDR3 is TGCAGCGAGGGGGGGCCCATGAACACTGAAGCTTTCTTT. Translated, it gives CSEGGPMNTEAFF. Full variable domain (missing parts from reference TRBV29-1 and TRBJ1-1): SAVISQKPSRDICQRGTSLTIQCQVDSQVTMMFWYRQQPGQSLTLIATANQGSEATYESGFVIDKFPISRPNLTFSTLTVSNMSPEDSSIYLCSEGGPMNTEAFFGQGTRLTVV.

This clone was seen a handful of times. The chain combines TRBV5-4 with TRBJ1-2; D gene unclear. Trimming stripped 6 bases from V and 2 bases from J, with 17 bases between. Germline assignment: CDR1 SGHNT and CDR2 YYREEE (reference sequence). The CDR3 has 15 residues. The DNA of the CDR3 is TGTGCCAGCACGGCGGGTAGAGCCTTAAACTATGGCTACACCTTC. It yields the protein CASTAGRALNYGYTF.

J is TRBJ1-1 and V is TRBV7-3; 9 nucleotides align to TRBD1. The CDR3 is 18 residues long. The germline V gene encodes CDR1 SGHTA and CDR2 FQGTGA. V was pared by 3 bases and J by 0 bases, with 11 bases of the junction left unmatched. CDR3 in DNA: TGTGCCAGCAGCTTGGGAGGTGGGACAGGGTTATTGAACACTGAAGCTTTCTTT. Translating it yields CASSLGGGTGLLNTEAFF.

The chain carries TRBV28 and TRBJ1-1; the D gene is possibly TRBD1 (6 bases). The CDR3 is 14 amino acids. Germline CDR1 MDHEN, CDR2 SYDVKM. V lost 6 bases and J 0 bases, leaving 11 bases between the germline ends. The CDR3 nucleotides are TGTGCCAGCAGACGTGACAGGTTGAACACTGAAGCTTTCTTT. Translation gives CASRRDRLNTEAFF. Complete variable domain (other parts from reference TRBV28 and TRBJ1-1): DVKVTQSSRYLVKRTGEKVFLECVQDMDHENMFWYRQDPGLGLRLIYFSYDVKMKEKGDIPEGYSVSREKKERFSLILESASTNQTSMYLCASRRDRLNTEAFFGQGTRLTVV.

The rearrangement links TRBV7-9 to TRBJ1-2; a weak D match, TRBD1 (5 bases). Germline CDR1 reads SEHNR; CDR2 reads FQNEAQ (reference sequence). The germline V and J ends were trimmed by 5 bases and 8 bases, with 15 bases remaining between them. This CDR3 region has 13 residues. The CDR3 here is CASSAAGNGGYTF. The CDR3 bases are TGTGCCAGCAGCGCCGCAGGGAATGGAGGCTACACCTTC. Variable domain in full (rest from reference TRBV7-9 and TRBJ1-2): DTGVSQNPRHKITKRGQNVTFRCDPISEHNRLYWYRQTLGQGPEFLTYFQNEAQLEKSRLLSDRFSAERPKGSFSTLEIQRTEQGDSAMYLCASSAAGNGGYTFGSGTRLTVV.

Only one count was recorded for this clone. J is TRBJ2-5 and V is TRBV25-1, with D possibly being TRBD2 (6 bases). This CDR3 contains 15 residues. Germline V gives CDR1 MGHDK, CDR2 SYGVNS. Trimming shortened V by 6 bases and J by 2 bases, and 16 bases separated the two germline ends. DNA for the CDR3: TGTGCCAGCAGGGCTCGGCAGGGAGGTCAAGAGACCCAGTACTTC. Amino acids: CASRARQGGQETQYF.

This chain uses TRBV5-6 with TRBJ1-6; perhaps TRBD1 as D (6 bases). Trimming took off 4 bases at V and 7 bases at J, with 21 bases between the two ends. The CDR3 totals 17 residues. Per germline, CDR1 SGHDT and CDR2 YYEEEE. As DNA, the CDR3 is TGTGCCAGCAGCCCGGGGGGGGGCCCCGCGGGGAATTCACCCCTCCACTTT. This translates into CASSPGGGPAGNSPLHF.

CDR3 DNA sequence: TGTGCCAGCAGTCAACCGGGACAGGGGTGGGTTCGGGGGGAAAAACTGTTTTTT. Protein product: CASSQPGQGWVRGEKLFF. The V gene is TRBV28, the J gene TRBJ1-4; TRBD1 agrees at 10 bases. Germline assignment: CDR1 MDHEN and CDR2 SYDVKM. CDR3 length: 18 residues. After removal of 5 bases from V and 8 bases from J, the junction contained 17 bases not matched to a gene.

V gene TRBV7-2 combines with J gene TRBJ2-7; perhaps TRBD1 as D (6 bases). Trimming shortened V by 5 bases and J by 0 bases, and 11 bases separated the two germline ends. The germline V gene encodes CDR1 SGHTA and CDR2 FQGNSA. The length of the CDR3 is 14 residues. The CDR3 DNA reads TGTGCCAGCAGCATCAGCAGGGGCTCCTACGAGCAGTACTTC. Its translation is CASSISRGSYEQYF.

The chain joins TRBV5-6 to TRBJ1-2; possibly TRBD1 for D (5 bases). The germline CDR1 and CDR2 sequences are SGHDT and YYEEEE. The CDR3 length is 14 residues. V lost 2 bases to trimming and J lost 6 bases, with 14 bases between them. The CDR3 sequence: CASSFTGYLNGYTF. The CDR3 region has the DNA TGTGCCAGCAGCTTTACAGGTTATCTGAATGGCTACACCTTC. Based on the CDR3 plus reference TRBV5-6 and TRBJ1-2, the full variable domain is DAGVTQSPTHLIKTRGQQVTLRCSPKSGHDTVSWYQQALGQGPQFIFQYYEEEERQRGNFPDRFSGHQFPNYSSELNVNALLLGDSALYLCASSFTGYLNGYTFGSGTRLTVV.

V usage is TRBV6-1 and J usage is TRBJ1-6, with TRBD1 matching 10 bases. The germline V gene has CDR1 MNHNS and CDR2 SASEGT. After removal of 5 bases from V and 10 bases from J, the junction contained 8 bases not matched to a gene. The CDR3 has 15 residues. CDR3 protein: CASSSTGGEGSPLHF. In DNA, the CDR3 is TGTGCCAGCAGTTCGACAGGGGGCGAGGGATCACCCCTCCACTTT.

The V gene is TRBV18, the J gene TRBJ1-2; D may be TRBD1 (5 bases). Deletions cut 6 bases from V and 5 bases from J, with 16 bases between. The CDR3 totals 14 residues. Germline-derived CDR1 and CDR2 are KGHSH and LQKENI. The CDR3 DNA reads TGTGCCAGCTCCCCCCTGCAGGGAGAGTATGGCTACACCTTC. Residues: CASSPLQGEYGYTF.

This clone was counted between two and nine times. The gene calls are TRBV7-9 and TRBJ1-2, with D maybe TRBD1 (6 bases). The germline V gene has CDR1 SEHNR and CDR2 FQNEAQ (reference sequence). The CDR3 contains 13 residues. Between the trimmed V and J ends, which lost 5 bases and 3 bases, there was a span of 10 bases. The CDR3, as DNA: TGTGCCAGCAGCGCCGGACAGCACTATGGCTACACCTTC. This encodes CASSAGQHYGYTF.

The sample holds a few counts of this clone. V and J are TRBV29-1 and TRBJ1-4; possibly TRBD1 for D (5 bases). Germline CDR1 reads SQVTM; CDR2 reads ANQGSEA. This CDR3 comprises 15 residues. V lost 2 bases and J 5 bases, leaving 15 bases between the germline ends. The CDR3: CSVEIRDGINEKLFF. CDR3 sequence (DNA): TGCAGCGTTGAAATCCGGGACGGAATCAATGAAAAACTGTTTTTT.

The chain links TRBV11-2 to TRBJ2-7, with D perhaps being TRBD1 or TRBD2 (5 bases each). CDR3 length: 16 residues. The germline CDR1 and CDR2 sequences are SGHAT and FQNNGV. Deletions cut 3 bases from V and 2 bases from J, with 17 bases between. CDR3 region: CASSFWGTSEAYEQYV. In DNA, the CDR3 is TGTGCCAGCAGCTTCTGGGGGACCTCCGAGGCCTACGAGCAGTACGTC.

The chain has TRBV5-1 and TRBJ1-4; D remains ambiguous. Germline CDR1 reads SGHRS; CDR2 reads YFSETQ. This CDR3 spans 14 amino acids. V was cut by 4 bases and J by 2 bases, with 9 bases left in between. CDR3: CASSPLQTNEKLFF. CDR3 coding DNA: TGCGCCAGCAGCCCCCTGCAGACTAATGAAAAACTGTTTTTT. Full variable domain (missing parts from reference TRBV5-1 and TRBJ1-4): KAGVTQTPRYLIKTRGQQVTLSCSPISGHRSVSWYQQTPGQGLQFLFEYFSETQRNKGNFPGRFSGRQFSNSRSEMNVSTLELGDSALYLCASSPLQTNEKLFFGSGTQLSVL.

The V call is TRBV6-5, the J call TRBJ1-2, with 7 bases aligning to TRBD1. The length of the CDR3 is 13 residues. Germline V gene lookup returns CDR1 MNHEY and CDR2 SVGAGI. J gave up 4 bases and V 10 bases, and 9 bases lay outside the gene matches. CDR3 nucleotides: TGTGCCACCCTCTCCGGGACAGCCTATGGCTACACCTTC. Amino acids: CATLSGTAYGYTF.

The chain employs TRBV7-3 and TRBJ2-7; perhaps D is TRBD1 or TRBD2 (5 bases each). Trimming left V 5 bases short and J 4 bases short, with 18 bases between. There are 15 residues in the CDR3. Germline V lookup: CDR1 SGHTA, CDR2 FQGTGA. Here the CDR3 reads CASSPTPGPGYEQYF. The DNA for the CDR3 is TGTGCCAGCAGCCCAACGCCAGGGCCGGGGTACGAGCAGTACTTC.

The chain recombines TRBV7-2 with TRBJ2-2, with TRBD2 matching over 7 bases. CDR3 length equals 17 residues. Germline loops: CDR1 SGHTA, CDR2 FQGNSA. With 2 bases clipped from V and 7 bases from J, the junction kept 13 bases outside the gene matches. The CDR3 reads CASSLNPTGGLDGELFF. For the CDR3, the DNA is TGTGCCAGCAGCTTAAACCCCACGGGGGGATTGGACGGGGAGCTGTTTTTT.

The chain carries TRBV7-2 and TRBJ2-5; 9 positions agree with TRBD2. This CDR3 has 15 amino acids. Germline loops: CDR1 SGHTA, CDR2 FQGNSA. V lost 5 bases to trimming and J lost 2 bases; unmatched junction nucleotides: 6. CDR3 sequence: CASSRGRGGQETQYF. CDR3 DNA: TGTGCCAGCAGCCGCGGGCGGGGGGGACAAGAGACCCAGTACTTC.

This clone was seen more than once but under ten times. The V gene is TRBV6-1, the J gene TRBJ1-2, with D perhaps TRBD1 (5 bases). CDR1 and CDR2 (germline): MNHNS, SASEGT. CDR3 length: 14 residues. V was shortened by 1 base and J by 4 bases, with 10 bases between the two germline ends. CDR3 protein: CASSEGGSGYGYTF. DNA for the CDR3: TGTGCCAGCAGTGAAGGGGGCTCCGGCTATGGCTACACCTTC.

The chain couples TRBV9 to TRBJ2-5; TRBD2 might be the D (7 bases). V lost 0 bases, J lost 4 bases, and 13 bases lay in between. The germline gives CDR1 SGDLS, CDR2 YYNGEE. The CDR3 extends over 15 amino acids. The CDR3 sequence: CASSVAGGHSETQYF. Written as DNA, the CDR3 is TGTGCCAGCAGCGTAGCCGGGGGGCATTCAGAGACCCAGTACTTC. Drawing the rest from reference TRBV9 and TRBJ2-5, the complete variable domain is DSGVTQTPKHLITATGQRVTLRCSPRSGDLSVYWYQQSLDQGLQFLIQYYNGEERAKGNILERFSAQQFPDLHSELNLSSLELGDSALYFCASSVAGGHSETQYFGPGTRLLVL.

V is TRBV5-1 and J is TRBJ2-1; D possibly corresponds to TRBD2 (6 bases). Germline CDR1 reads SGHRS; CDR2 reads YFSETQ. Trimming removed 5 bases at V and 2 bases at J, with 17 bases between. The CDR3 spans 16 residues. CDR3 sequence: CASSDRGTQPYNEQFF. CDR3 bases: TGCGCCAGCAGTGACCGGGGGACTCAACCCTACAATGAGCAGTTCTTC.

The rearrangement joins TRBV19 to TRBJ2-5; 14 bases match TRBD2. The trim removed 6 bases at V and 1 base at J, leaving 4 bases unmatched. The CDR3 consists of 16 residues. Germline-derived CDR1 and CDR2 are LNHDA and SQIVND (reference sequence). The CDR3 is CASSKGLAGGQETQYF. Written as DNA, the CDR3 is TGTGCCAGTAGCAAAGGACTAGCGGGGGGCCAAGAGACCCAGTACTTC. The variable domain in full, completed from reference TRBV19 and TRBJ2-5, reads DGGITQSPKYLFRKEGQNVTLSCEQNLNHDAMYWYRQDPGQGLRLIYYSQIVNDFQKGDIAEGYSVSREKKESFPLTVTSAQKNPTAFYLCASSKGLAGGQETQYFGPGTRLLVL.

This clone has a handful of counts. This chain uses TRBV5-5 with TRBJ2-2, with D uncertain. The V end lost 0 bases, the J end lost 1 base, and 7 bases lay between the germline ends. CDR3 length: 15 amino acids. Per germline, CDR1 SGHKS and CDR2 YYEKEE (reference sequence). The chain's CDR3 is CASSLVMLNTGELFF. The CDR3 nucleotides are TGTGCCAGCAGCTTGGTGATGCTGAACACCGGGGAGCTGTTTTTT.

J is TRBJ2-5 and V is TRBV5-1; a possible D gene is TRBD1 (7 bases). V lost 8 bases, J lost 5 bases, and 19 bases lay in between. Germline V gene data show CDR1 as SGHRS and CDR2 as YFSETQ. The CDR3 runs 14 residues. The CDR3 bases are TGCGCCAGTTCCTCAGGAGGGGGCGAGGAGACCCAGTACTTC. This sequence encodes CASSSGGGEETQYF.

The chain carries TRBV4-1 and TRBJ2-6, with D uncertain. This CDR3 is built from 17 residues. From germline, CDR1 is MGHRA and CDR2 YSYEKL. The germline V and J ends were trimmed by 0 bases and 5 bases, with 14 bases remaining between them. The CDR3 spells CASSQDRENLRANVLTF. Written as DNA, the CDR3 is TGCGCCAGCAGCCAAGATCGAGAGAATCTACGGGCCAACGTCCTGACTTTC.